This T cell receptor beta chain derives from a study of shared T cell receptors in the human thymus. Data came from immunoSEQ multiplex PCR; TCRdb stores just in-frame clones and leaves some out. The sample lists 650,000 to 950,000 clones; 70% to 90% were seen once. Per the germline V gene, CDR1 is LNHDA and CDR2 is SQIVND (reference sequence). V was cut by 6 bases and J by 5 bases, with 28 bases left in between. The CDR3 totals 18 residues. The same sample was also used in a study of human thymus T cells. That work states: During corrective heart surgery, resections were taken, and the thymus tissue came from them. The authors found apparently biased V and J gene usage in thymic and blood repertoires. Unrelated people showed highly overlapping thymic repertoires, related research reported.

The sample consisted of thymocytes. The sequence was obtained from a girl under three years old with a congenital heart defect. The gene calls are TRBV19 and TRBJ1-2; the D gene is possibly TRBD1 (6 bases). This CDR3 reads CASSNREFEPTRRYGYTF. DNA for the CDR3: TGTGCCAGTAGCAACAGGGAATTCGAACCCACCCGGCGGTATGGCTACACCTTC.